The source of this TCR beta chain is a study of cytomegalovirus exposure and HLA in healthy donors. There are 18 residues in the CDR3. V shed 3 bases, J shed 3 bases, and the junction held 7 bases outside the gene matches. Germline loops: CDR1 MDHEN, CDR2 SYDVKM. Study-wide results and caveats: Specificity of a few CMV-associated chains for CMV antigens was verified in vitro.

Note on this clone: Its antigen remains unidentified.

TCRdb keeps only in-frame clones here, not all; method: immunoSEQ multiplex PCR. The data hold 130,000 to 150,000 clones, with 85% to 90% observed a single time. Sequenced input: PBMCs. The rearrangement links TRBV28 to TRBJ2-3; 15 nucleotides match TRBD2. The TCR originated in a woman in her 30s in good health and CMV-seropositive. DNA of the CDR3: TGTGCCAGCAGTTTTTGGACTAGCGGGGGGGCCGGTACAGATACGCAGTATTTT. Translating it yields CASSFWTSGGAGTDTQYF.